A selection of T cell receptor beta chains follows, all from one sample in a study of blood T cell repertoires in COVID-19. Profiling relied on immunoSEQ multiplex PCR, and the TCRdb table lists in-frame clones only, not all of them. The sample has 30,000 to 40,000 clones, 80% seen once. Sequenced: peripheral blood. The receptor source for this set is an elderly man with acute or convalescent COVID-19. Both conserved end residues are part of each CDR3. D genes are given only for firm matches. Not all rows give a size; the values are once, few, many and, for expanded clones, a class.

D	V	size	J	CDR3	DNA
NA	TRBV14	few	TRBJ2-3	CASSQGRHTDTQYF	TGTGCCAGCAGCCAAGGTAGACACACAGATACGCAGTATTTT
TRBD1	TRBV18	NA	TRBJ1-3	CASSSQTGDIANTIYF	TGTGCCAGCTCATCTCAGACAGGGGATATTGCAAACACCATATATTTT
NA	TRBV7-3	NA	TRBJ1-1	CASSLGGHGEAFF	TGTGCCAGCAGCTTAGGGGGACACGGTGAAGCTTTCTTT
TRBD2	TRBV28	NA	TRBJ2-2	CASSLGLAGAGELFF	TGTGCCAGCAGTCTTGGACTAGCGGGGGCCGGGGAGCTGTTTTTT
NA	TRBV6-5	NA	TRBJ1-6	CASRRGLDSPLHF	TGTGCCAGCAGAAGGGGGTTGGATTCACCCCTCCACTTT
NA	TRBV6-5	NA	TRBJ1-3	CASRISTSSGNTIYF	TGTGCCAGCAGGATCTCGACAAGCTCTGGAAACACCATATATTTT
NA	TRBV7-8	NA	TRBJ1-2	CASPPEGKNYGYTF	TGTGCCAGCCCCCCGGAGGGAAAGAACTATGGCTACACCTTC
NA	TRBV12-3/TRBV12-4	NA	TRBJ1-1	CASSPGHPEAFF	TGTGCCAGCAGTCCGGGACACCCTGAAGCTTTCTTT
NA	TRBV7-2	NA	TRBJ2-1	CASRLLRHEQFF	TGTGCCAGCAGGTTACTACGCCATGAGCAGTTCTTC
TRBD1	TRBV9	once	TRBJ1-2	CASSPRDSYGYTF	TGTGCCAGCAGCCCCCGGGACAGCTATGGCTACACCTTC
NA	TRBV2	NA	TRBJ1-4	CASRVQGTTNEKLFF	TGTGCCAGCAGGGTACAGGGTACAACTAATGAAAAACTGTTTTTT